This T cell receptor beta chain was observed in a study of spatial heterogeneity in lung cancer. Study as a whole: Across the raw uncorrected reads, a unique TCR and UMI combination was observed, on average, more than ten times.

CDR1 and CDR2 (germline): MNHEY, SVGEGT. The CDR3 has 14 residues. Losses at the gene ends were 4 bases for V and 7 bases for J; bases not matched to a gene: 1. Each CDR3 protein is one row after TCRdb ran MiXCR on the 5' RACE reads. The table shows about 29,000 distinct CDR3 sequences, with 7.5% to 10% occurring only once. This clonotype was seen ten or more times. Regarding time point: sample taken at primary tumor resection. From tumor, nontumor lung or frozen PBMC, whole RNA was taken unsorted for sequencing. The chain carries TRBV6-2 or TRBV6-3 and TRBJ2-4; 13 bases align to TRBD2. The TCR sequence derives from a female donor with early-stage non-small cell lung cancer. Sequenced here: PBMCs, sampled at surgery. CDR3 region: CASSLLAGGNIQYF. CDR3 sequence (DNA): TGTGCCAGCAGTTTACTAGCGGGAGGGAACATTCAGTACTTC.